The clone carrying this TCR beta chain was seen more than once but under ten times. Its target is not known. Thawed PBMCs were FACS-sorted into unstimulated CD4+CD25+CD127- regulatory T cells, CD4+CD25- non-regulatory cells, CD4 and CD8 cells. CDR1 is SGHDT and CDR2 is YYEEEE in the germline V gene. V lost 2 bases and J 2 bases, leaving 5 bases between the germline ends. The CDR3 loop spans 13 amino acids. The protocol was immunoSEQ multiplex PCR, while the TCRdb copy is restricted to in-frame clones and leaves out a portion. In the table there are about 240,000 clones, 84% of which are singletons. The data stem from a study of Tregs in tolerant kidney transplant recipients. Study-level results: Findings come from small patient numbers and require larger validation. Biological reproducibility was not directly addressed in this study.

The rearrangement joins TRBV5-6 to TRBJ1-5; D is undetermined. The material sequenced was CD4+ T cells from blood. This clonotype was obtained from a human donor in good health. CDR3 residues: CASSFSGNQPQHF. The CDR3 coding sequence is TGTGCCAGCAGCTTCTCCGGCAATCAGCCCCAGCATTTT.